The sequence of this TCR beta chain was determined in a study of shared clonotypes between healthy human individuals. Study observations and caveats: The sharing of roughly 5% of naive CD4 clonotypes was seen across a handful of donors. A small donor pool kept down the genetic and exposure-history diversity that was represented.

V dropped 6 bases and J dropped 3 bases, with 18 bases sitting between them. Germline CDR1 is MNHNS and CDR2 is SASEGT. The CDR3 consists of 15 residues. To note about this clone: Its antigen is as yet unknown.

It was 150 to 250 ng DNA, 28,000 or so T cell genomes, that sorted-subset replicate PCRs used. Profiled with immunoSEQ multiplex PCR; TCRdb holds only in-frame clones, not every one. This sample has hundreds of thousands of clones, with around 90% found just once. The rearrangement uses TRBV6-1 and TRBJ2-7; no definite D call. The origin of this receptor is a man aged 18 to 29 in good health. The sequenced material came from memory CD8+ T cells sorted from blood. Subset denoted: CD45RO+ cells pooled with CCR7-negative TemRA cells. CDR3 nucleotide sequence: TGTGCCAGCAGCCTCCCGGCTTCGCCGGGCTACGAGCAGTACTTC. Residues: CASSLPASPGYEQYF.